The 10 T cell receptor beta chains in this list originate from one sample, sequenced in a study of post-analysis software for immune sequencing data. Whole-study results and caveats: Comparison of patients with controls showed 5 or 6 TRBV segments more frequent in patients, TRBV5-6, TRBV5-1 and TRBV20-1 among them.

cDNA libraries for TCR beta contained unique molecular identifiers. A single record per CDR3 protein comes from TCRdb applying MiXCR to the PCR reads. This table holds about 540,000 distinct CDR3 sequences, approximately 31% found once. No antigens are known for them. The sample was blood. The receptor source for this set is a girl younger than 18 with multiple sclerosis.

The table lists this clonotype with a few counts. V is TRBV12-3 or TRBV12-4 and J is TRBJ1-5; possibly TRBD1 for D (5 bases). The CDR3 has 15 amino acids. Trimming shortened V by 2 bases and J by 0 bases, and 8 bases separated the two germline ends. The CDR3 nucleotides read TGTGCCAGCAGTTTATATCAGGGTAGCAATCAGCCCCAGCATTTT. It yields the protein CASSLYQGSNQPQHF.

A word on this clonotype: A read error may explain this, as a much larger clone is one base away. V and J are TRBV29-1 and TRBJ2-5; 7 bases are shared with TRBD2. Trimming cost V 4 bases and J 11 bases; bases outside gene matches: 16. The CDR3 loop spans 14 amino acids. From germline, CDR1 is SQVTM and CDR2 ANQGSEA. The CDR3 sequence: CSVVFGGSYNEQYF. The DNA of the CDR3 is TGCAGCGTTGTGTTCGGGGGGTCTTACAATGAGCAGTACTTC.

This clonotype came up once. The chain joins TRBV4-1 to TRBJ1-2, with TRBD1 matching over 7 bases. CDR3 length: 15 residues. V lost 2 bases and J lost 4; bases outside the gene matches: 7. CDR1 is MGHRA and CDR2 is YSYEKL in the germline V gene. The CDR3 is CASSQPDRPLYGYTF. As DNA, the CDR3 is TGCGCCAGCAGCCAACCGGACAGGCCTCTCTATGGCTACACCTTC.

This chain links TRBV3-1 with TRBJ2-1; 9 bases map to TRBD2. There are 15 residues in the CDR3. Looked up from germline, CDR1 is LGHDT and CDR2 is YNNKEL (reference sequence). V lost 4 bases, J lost 9 bases, and 10 bases stayed unmatched. The CDR3 is CASSPGLAKGGEQFF. The CDR3 coding sequence is TGTGCCAGCAGCCCGGGACTAGCCAAGGGGGGTGAGCAGTTCTTC.

This clonotype showed up just a few times. The gene calls are TRBV7-9 and TRBJ2-3; D is perhaps TRBD2 (6 bases). There are 13 residues in the CDR3. CDR1 and CDR2 from the germline V gene are SEHNR and FQNEAQ (reference sequence). The ends were cut back, 8 bases at V and 5 bases at J, with 14 bases in the middle. CDR3: CASCLQGGDTQYF. CDR3 coding DNA: TGTGCCAGCTGTTTGCAGGGAGGAGATACGCAGTATTTT.

This clonotype was observed a few times. The chain combines TRBV5-1 with TRBJ2-1; 7 bases line up with TRBD1. CDR1 is SGHRS, CDR2 YFSETQ, per germline. After removal of 6 bases from V and 6 bases from J, the junction contained 12 bases not matched to a gene. The CDR3 has 15 residues. The CDR3 nucleotides read TGCGCCAGCACCCCCCTCTTGGGACAGATCAATGAGCAGTTCTTC. Translating gives CASTPLLGQINEQFF. Drawing the rest from reference TRBV5-1 and TRBJ2-1, the complete variable domain is KAGVTQTPRYLIKTRGQQVTLSCSPISGHRSVSWYQQTPGQGLQFLFEYFSETQRNKGNFPGRFSGRQFSNSRSEMNVSTLELGDSALYLCASTPLLGQINEQFFGPGTRLTVL.

The V gene is TRBV6-5, the J gene TRBJ1-2; tentative D call: TRBD1 (5 bases). Germline V gene data show CDR1 as MNHEY and CDR2 as SVGAGI. Between the trimmed V and J ends, which lost 5 bases and 0 bases, there was a span of 13 bases. This CDR3 comprises 15 residues. CDR3 bases: TGTGCCAGCAGTCGTACGGGGACTTCTAACTATGGCTACACCTTC. Amino acids: CASSRTGTSNYGYTF.

V is TRBV5-1 and J is TRBJ2-7; 8 bases map to TRBD1. Germline assignment: CDR1 SGHRS and CDR2 YFSETQ. The CDR3 is 17 residues long. V shed 2 bases, J shed 9 bases, and the junction held 19 bases outside the gene matches. This CDR3 reads CASSFNPPGQGASGQYF. The CDR3 region has the DNA TGCGCCAGCAGCTTTAACCCGCCGGGTCAGGGGGCATCCGGGCAGTACTTC. Full variable domain (missing parts from reference TRBV5-1 and TRBJ2-7): KAGVTQTPRYLIKTRGQQVTLSCSPISGHRSVSWYQQTPGQGLQFLFEYFSETQRNKGNFPGRFSGRQFSNSRSEMNVSTLELGDSALYLCASSFNPPGQGASGQYFGPGTRLTVT.

This clonotype was found once. CDR3 in DNA: TGTGCCAGCAGCTTAGGGATAAACGCTGAAGCTTTCTTT. Translation: CASSLGINAEAFF. The genes are TRBV7-9 and TRBJ1-1; D unresolved. V was shortened by 1 base and J by 6 bases, with 9 bases between the two germline ends. The germline CDR1 and CDR2 sequences are SEHNR and FQNEAQ (reference sequence). This CDR3 spans 13 amino acids. The whole variable domain, filled in from reference TRBV7-9 and TRBJ1-1, reads DTGVSQNPRHKITKRGQNVTFRCDPISEHNRLYWYRQTLGQGPEFLTYFQNEAQLEKSRLLSDRFSAERPKGSFSTLEIQRTEQGDSAMYLCASSLGINAEAFFGQGTRLTVV.

This clonotype was observed a handful of times. This chain joins TRBV4-1 and TRBJ2-3; D possibly corresponds to TRBD1 (5 bases). CDR3 size: 14 residues. From germline, CDR1 is MGHRA and CDR2 YSYEKL. Trimming shortened V by 1 base and J by 3 bases, and 8 bases separated the two germline ends. DNA of the CDR3: TGCGCCAGCAGCCAAGGACAGCTGACAGATACGCAGTATTTT. This translates into CASSQGQLTDTQYF.